Following are 11 T cell receptor beta chains from one sample sequenced in a study of T cell responses to AZD1222 COVID-19 vaccine. The assay was immunoSEQ multiplex PCR, and TCRdb's table has in-frame clones only and misses some. In the table there are 150,000 to 200,000 clones, 80% to 95% of which are singletons. Sequenced material: peripheral blood, taken 28 days after the second AZD1222 dose. The receptors here all came from an adult who received the AZD1222 COVID-19 vaccine.

This chain joins TRBV29-1 and TRBJ1-1, with D possibly matching TRBD1 (5 bases). The length of the CDR3 is 13 residues. Looked up from germline, CDR1 is SQVTM and CDR2 is ANQGSEA. V lost 3 bases and J lost 3, with 11 bases in between. In nucleotides, the CDR3 is TGCAGCGTTGATAGGGGTGAGGACACTGAAGCTTTCTTT. Protein sequence: CSVDRGEDTEAFF.

The chain links TRBV21-1 to TRBJ1-5; the DNA was not used to check the table's D call, TRBD1. TRBV21-1 is a pseudogene. CDR3 size: 19 residues. CDR3 residues: CASSNISDRGLRSNQPQHF. In nucleotides, the CDR3 is TGTGCCAGCAGCAACATATCGGACAGGGGGTTGAGAAGCAATCAGCCCCAGCATTTT.

The genes are TRBV5-1 and TRBJ2-1; 7 bases are a match to TRBD2. This CDR3 is built from 15 residues. The junction had 3 bases not matched to a gene; V was cut back by 2 bases and J by 1 base. Germline CDR1 is SGHRS and CDR2 is YFSETQ. The CDR3 DNA sequence: TGCGCCAGCAGCTTTCACGGGGGGTCCTACAATGAGCAGTTCTTC. Translation: CASSFHGGSYNEQFF.

V is TRBV7-3 and J is TRBJ2-1, with D unresolved. V lost 1 base and J lost 6, with 4 bases in between. CDR1 is SGHTA, CDR2 FQGTGA, per germline. This CDR3 comprises 12 residues. CDR3: CASSLNPNEQFF. CDR3 in DNA: TGTGCCAGCAGCTTAAATCCCAATGAGCAGTTCTTC. Using reference TRBV7-3 and TRBJ2-1 for the parts outside the CDR3, the full variable domain is GAGVSQTPSNKVTEKGKYVELRCDPISGHTALYWYRQSLGQGPEFLIYFQGTGAADDSGLPNDRFFAVRPEGSVSTLKIQRTERGDSAVYLCASSLNPNEQFFGPGTRLTVL.

CDR3 loop: CASSATSGRYEQYF. The CDR3 nucleotides are TGTGCCAGCAGCGCAACTAGCGGGAGGTACGAGCAGTACTTC. V gene TRBV9 combines with J gene TRBJ2-7; 12 bases match TRBD2. Germline CDR1 and CDR2: SGDLS and YYNGEE. Unmatched junction bases numbered 2, after V lost 3 bases and J lost 4 bases. This CDR3 spans 14 amino acids.

The J gene is TRBJ2-6, the V gene TRBV27; D remains ambiguous. Germline lookup yields CDR1 MNHEY and CDR2 SMNVEV (reference sequence). The CDR3 spans 14 residues. V was shortened by 1 base and J by 7 bases, with 8 bases between the two germline ends. The CDR3 nucleotides read TGTGCCAGCAGTTTATATCGCCAAGCCAACGTCCTGACTTTC. This encodes CASSLYRQANVLTF.

The V and J genes are TRBV5-6 and TRBJ2-1, with 7 nucleotides matching TRBD2. Trimming cost V 0 bases and J 7 bases; bases outside gene matches: 10. Germline loops: CDR1 SGHDT, CDR2 YYEEEE. This CDR3 comprises 16 residues. The CDR3 DNA reads as TGTGCCAGCAGCTTGGCTGGCGGGAGCGTTTGGAATGAGCAGTTCTTC. Translation: CASSLAGGSVWNEQFF. Filled out from reference TRBV5-6 and TRBJ2-1, the complete variable domain reads DAGVTQSPTHLIKTRGQQVTLRCSPKSGHDTVSWYQQALGQGPQFIFQYYEEEERQRGNFPDRFSGHQFPNYSSELNVNALLLGDSALYLCASSLAGGSVWNEQFFGPGTRLTVL.

This sequence joins TRBV4-1 and TRBJ2-4, with D uncertain. V lost 0 bases and J lost 0, with 3 bases in between. Per the germline V gene, CDR1 is MGHRA and CDR2 is YSYEKL. The CDR3 totals 14 residues. The chain's CDR3 is CASSQDIAKNIQYF. The CDR3 DNA follows: TGCGCCAGCAGCCAAGATATAGCCAAAAACATTCAGTACTTC.

The rearrangement uses TRBV2 and TRBJ2-5, with D tentatively TRBD1 (5 bases). CDR3 length equals 16 residues. Germline CDR1 SNHLY, CDR2 FYNNEI. V was trimmed by 5 bases and J by 2 bases, leaving 18 bases between them. For the CDR3, the DNA is TGTGCCAGCAGTAGAACCAGGAACAGGATGCAAGAGACCCAGTACTTC. This codes for CASSRTRNRMQETQYF.

This chain connects TRBV27 to TRBJ2-3; D unresolved. V was clipped by 0 bases and J by 2 bases, with 9 bases between them. The CDR3 totals 15 residues. Germline V lookup: CDR1 MNHEY, CDR2 SMNVEV (reference sequence). The CDR3 bases are TGTGCCAGCAGTTTATCTCGGGCCTTCACAGATACGCAGTATTTT. The encoded protein is CASSLSRAFTDTQYF.

J is TRBJ2-3 and V is TRBV29-1, with D uncertain. The V gene's germline CDR1 is SQVTM and CDR2 ANQGSEA. V was cut by 1 base and J by 2 bases, with 7 bases left in between. The CDR3 has 13 amino acids. The CDR3 spells CSVEAKYTDTQYF. In nucleotides, the CDR3 is TGCAGCGTTGAAGCCAAATACACAGATACGCAGTATTTT.